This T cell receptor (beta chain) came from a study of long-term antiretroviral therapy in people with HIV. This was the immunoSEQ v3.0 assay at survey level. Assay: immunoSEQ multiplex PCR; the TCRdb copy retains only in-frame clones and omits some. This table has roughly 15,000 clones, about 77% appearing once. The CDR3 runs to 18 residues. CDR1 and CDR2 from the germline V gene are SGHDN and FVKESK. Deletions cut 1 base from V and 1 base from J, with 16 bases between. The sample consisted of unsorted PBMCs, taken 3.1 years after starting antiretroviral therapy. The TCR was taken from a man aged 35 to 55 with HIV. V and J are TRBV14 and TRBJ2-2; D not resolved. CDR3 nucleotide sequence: TGTGCCAGCAGCCAAGCTTACCTCCGACACCGGAACACCGGGGAGCTGTTTTTT. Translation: CASSQAYLRHRNTGELFF.